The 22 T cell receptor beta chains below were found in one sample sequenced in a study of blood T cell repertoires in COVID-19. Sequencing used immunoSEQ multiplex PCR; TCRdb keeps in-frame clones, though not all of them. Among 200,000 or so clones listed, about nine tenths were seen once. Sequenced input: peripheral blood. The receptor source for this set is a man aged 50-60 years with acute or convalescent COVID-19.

CDR3 coding DNA: TGTGCCACCGGGACAGGGAATCAGCCCCAGCATTTT. The encoded protein is CATGTGNQPQHF. The genes are TRBV10-3 and TRBJ1-5; 9 bases are shared with TRBD1. There are 12 residues in the CDR3. CDR1 and CDR2 (germline): ENHRY, SYGVKD. J was trimmed by 4 bases and V by 10 bases; bases with no gene match: 2.

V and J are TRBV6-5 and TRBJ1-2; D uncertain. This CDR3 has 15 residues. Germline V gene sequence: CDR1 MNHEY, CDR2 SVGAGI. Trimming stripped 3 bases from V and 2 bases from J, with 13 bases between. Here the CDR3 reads CASSYKPTANYGYTF. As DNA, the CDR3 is TGTGCCAGCAGTTATAAACCTACTGCGAACTATGGCTACACCTTC.

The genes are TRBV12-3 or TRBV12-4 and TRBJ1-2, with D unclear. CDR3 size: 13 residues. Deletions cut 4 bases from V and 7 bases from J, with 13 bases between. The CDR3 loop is CASSSGGRAGYTF. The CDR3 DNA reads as TGTGCCAGCAGTTCCGGAGGCAGAGCTGGCTACACCTTC.

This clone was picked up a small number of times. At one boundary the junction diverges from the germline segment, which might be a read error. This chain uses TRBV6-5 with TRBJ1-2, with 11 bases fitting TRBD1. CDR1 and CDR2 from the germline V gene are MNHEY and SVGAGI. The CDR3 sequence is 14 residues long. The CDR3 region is CASAGGGTGGYYAF. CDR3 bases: TGTGCCAGCGCCGGCGGAGGGACAGGGGGGTATTACGCCTTC.

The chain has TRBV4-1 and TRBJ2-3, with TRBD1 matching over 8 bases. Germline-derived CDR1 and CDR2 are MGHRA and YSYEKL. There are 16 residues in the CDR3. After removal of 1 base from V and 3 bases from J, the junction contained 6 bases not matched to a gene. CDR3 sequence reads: CASSQGPGGGTDTQYF. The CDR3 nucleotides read TGCGCCAGCAGCCAAGGTCCAGGGGGCGGGACAGATACGCAGTATTTT.

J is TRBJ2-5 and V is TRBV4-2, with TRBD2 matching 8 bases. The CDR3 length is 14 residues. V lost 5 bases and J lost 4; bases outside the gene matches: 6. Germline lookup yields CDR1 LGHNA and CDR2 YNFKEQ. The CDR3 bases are TGTGCCAGCAGCTTTCGGGGGGGGTTAGAGACCCAGTACTTC. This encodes CASSFRGGLETQYF.

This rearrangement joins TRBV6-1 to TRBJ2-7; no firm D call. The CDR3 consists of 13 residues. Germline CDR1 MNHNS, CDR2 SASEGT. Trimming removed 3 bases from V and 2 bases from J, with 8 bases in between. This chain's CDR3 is CASSDPSPYEQYF. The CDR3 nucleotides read TGTGCCAGCAGTGATCCGAGCCCCTACGAGCAGTACTTC.

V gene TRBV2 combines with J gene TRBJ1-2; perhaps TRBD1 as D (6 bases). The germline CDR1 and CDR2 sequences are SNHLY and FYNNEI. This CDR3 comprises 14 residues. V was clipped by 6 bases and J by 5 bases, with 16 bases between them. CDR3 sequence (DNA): TGTGCCAGCAGGGGTCCGGGACATCAGTATGGCTACACCTTC. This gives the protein CASRGPGHQYGYTF.

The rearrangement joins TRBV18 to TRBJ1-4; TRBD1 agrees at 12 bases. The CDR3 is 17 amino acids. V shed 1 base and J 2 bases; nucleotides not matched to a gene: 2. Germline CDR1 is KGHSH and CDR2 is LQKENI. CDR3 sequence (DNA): TGTGCCAGCTCACCACGGGGACAGGGGGCTACTAATGAAAAACTGTTTTTT. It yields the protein CASSPRGQGATNEKLFF.

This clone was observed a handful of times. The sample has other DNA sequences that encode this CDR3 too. The CDR3, as DNA: TGTGCCAGCAGCCTAACGGGCTACGAGCAGTACTTC. Translated, it gives CASSLTGYEQYF. The chain is built from TRBV7-2 and TRBJ2-7; no definite D call. CDR3 length: 12 residues. Germline CDR1 and CDR2: SGHTA and FQGNSA. Trimming left V 5 bases short and J 3 bases short, with 8 bases between.

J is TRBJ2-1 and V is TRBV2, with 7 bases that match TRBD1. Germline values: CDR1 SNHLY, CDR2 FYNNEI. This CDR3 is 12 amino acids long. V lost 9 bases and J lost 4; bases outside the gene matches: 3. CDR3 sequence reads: CASGQEYNEQFF. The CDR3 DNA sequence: TGTGCCAGTGGACAGGAGTACAATGAGCAGTTCTTC. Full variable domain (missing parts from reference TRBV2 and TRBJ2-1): EPEVTQTPSHQVTQMGQEVILRCVPISNHLYFYWYRQILGQKVEFLVSFYNNEISEKSEIFDDQFSVERPDGSNFTLKIRSTKLEDSAMYFCASGQEYNEQFFGPGTRLTVL.

The CDR3 DNA reads TGTGCCAGCAGCGGGGACCGGGCTAGCGGGGGCCTGGGGAATGAGCAGTTCTTC. Translating gives CASSGDRASGGLGNEQFF. The chain joins TRBV11-2 to TRBJ2-1, with 10 bases fitting TRBD2. V shed 5 bases and J 7 bases; nucleotides not matched to a gene: 17. Looked up from germline, CDR1 is SGHAT and CDR2 is FQNNGV. The CDR3 loop spans 18 amino acids. The complete variable domain, with remaining parts taken from reference TRBV11-2 and TRBJ2-1, reads EAGVAQSPRYKIIEKRQSVAFWCNPISGHATLYWYQQILGQGPKLLIQFQNNGVVDDSQLPKDRFSAERLKGVDSTLKIQPAKLEDSAVYLCASSGDRASGGLGNEQFFGPGTRLTVL.

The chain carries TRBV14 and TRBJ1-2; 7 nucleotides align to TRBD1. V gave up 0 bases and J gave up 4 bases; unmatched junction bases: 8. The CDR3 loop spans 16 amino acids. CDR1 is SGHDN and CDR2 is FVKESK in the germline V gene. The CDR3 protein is CASSQELQGTAYGYTF. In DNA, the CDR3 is TGTGCCAGCAGCCAAGAATTACAGGGGACGGCCTATGGCTACACCTTC.

Written as DNA, the CDR3 is TGTGCCAGCAGCACTTTCCCGGTTGACACCATATATTTT. Encoded protein: CASSTFPVDTIYF. The chain is built from TRBV13 and TRBJ1-3; D call uncertain. Trimming left V 5 bases short and J 8 bases short, with 13 bases between. Per the germline V gene, CDR1 is PRHDT and CDR2 is FYEKMQ (reference sequence). This CDR3 has 13 residues.

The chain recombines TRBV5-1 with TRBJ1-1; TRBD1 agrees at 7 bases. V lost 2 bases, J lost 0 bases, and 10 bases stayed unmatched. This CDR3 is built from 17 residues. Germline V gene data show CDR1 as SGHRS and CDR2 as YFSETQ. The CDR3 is CASSFRRQGGMNTEAFF. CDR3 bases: TGCGCCAGCAGCTTCAGAAGACAGGGCGGAATGAACACTGAAGCTTTCTTT.

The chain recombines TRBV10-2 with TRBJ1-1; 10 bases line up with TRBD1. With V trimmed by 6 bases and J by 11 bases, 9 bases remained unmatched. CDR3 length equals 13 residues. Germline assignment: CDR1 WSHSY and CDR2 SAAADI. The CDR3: CASRDPGQGTAFF. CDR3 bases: TGCGCCAGCAGGGATCCGGGACAGGGGACGGCTTTCTTT.

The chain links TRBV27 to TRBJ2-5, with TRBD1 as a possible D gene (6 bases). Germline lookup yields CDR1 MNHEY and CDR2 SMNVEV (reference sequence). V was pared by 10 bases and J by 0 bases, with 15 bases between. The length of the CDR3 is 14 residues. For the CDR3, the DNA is TGTGCCACCAGACAGGCTTTCTACCAAGAGACCCAGTACTTC. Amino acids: CATRQAFYQETQYF.

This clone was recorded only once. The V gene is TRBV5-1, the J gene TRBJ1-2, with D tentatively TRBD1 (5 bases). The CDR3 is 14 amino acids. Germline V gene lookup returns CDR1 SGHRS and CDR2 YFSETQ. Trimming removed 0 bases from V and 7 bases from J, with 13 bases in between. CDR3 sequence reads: CASSLAARAPGYTF. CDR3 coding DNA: TGCGCCAGCAGCTTGGCCGCCAGGGCGCCTGGCTACACCTTC. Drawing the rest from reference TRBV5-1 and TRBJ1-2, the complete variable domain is KAGVTQTPRYLIKTRGQQVTLSCSPISGHRSVSWYQQTPGQGLQFLFEYFSETQRNKGNFPGRFSGRQFSNSRSEMNVSTLELGDSALYLCASSLAARAPGYTFGSGTRLTVV.

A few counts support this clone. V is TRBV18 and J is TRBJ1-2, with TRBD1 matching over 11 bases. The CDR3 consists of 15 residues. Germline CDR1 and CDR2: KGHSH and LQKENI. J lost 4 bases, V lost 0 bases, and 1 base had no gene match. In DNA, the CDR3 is TGTGCCAGCTCACCACCGGACAGGGGGCTCTATGGCTACACCTTC. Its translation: CASSPPDRGLYGYTF.

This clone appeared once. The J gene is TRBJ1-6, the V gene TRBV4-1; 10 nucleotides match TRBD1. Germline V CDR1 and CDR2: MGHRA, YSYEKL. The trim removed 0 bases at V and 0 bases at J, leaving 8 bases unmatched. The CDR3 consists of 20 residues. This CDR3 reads CASSQDKTGGVSSYNSPLHF. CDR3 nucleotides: TGCGCCAGCAGCCAAGATAAGACAGGGGGCGTGAGCTCCTATAATTCACCCCTCCACTTT.

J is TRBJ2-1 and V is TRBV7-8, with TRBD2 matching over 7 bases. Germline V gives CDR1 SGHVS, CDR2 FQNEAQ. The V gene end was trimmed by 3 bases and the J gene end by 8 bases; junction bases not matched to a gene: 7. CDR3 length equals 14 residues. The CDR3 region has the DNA TGTGCCAGCAGCTTGGCGCGGGGGAGAGATGAGCAGTTCTTC. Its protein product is CASSLARGRDEQFF.

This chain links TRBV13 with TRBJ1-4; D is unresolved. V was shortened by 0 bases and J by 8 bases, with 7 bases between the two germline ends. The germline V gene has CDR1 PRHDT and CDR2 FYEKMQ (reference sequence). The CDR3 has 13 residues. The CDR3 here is CASSLGAREKLFF. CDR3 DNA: TGTGCCAGCAGCTTAGGGGCGAGGGAAAAACTGTTTTTT.